This TCR beta chain derives from a study of regulatory T cells in long-lasting Graves disease. Study results and caveats: Persistent disease was characterized by preferential usage of TRBV28, TRBJ1-2 and TRBJ2-5.

The CDR3 is 16 residues long. The V segment lost 3 bases and the J segment 4 bases; nucleotides outside the gene matches: 6. CDR1 and CDR2 (germline): ENHRY, SYGVKD. On this clonotype itself: Its antigen is unidentified.

Indicated time point: persistent/refractory GD, antithyroid drugs over 5 years with positive TRAb. PBMC-derived RNA was used for the TCR library. EDTA tubes received roughly 8.6 milliliters of drawn peripheral blood. According to the study, TCR beta libraries were built with iRepertoire HTBI primers and CDR3-region Arm-PCR. TCRdb independently ran MiXCR on the multiplex PCR reads; one entry per CDR3 protein. The sample carries 420,000 or so distinct CDR3 sequences, about 20% recorded once. Sequencing was performed on peripheral blood mononuclear cells (PBMCs), taken when the disease was refractory, from a patient treated with antithyroid drugs. This sequence originates from a female donor with Graves disease. The chain combines TRBV10-3 with TRBJ2-5; TRBD2 aligns across 12 bases. The CDR3 sequence: CAISDGLAGGGETQYF. In nucleotides, the CDR3 is TGTGCCATCAGTGACGGGCTAGCGGGAGGGGGAGAGACCCAGTACTTC.